This T cell receptor (beta chain) is drawn from a study of cytomegalovirus exposure and HLA in healthy donors. Points from the study as a whole: In vitro checks showed that a few CMV-associated chains really do target CMV antigens. A later analysis, which compared TCR beta chains of equal frequency, found the HLA-associated ones more clonally expanded. Available immune exposure information covered CMV serostatus only.

Primers: 60 Vbeta forward and 13 Jbeta reverse. Here immunoSEQ multiplex PCR was the method, and the copy in TCRdb shows in-frame clones only, minus some. The sample contains about 120,000 clones, about four fifths of which appear only once. This clone was seen a few times. The antigen is not known. This CDR3 is built from 14 residues. V lost 3 bases, J lost 4 bases, and 10 bases lay in between. In germline, CDR1 is ENHRY, CDR2 SYGVKD. The TCR originated in a woman aged 40 to 49 in good health and CMV-seronegative. The sequencing sample was made of PBMCs. This sequence joins TRBV10-3 and TRBJ1-3; D gene uncertain. DNA of the CDR3: TGTGCCATCAGTGAAAGAACAGAGGGAAACACCATATATTTT. Residues: CAISERTEGNTIYF.